These 16 T cell receptor beta chains were all obtained from the same sample, sequenced in a study of blood T cell repertoires in COVID-19. Method: immunoSEQ multiplex PCR; TCRdb's copy keeps in-frame clones and lacks some. The data hold around 24,000 clones, with around 90% observed a single time. Sequenced input: peripheral blood. Every receptor here comes from a woman aged 70-85 years with active COVID-19.

The chain uses TRBV18 and TRBJ2-2; D perhaps matches TRBD2 (6 bases). CDR3 size: 13 residues. Germline V gives CDR1 KGHSH, CDR2 LQKENI. The germline V and J ends were trimmed by 5 bases and 7 bases, with 11 bases remaining between them. DNA for the CDR3: TGTGCCAGCTCATCAAGTAGCGGCGGGGAGCTGTTTTTT. This translates into CASSSSSGGELFF.

The chain carries TRBV18 and TRBJ1-1, with D uncertain. The CDR3 is 13 amino acids. Trimming took 7 bases from V and 4 from J, leaving 13 bases between them. Looked up from germline, CDR1 is KGHSH and CDR2 is LQKENI. CDR3 residues: CASYANRGTEAFF. The CDR3 DNA is TGTGCCAGCTACGCAAATCGGGGCACTGAAGCTTTCTTT.

This clone has only a few counts. The V call is TRBV7-9, the J call TRBJ1-3; TRBD1 aligns across 7 bases. The trim removed 5 bases at V and 4 bases at J, leaving 5 bases unmatched. Germline CDR1 SEHNR, CDR2 FQNEAQ (reference sequence). There are 14 residues in the CDR3. CDR3 DNA: TGTGCCAGCAGCCCTAGGACAGGCGGAAACACCATATATTTT. Residues: CASSPRTGGNTIYF.

The CDR3 DNA sequence: TGTGCCAGCAGCCAAGACAGGGGGGTCACTGAAGCTTTCTTT. Protein product: CASSQDRGVTEAFF. J is TRBJ1-1 and V is TRBV7-2; 9 nucleotides align to TRBD1. This CDR3 contains 14 residues. Per germline, CDR1 SGHTA and CDR2 FQGNSA. Losses at the gene ends were 5 bases for V and 4 bases for J; bases not matched to a gene: 5.

This chain joins TRBV22-1 and TRBJ2-1; TRBD2 reflects the table's D call only, with no check against the DNA. TRBV22-1 is termed a pseudogene. This CDR3 contains 15 residues. The CDR3 here is CPGSAPTGSYNEQFF. The CDR3 DNA follows: TGTCCTGGGAGCGCACCGACGGGCTCCTACAATGAGCAGTTCTTC.

This clone has just one count. This chain links TRBV5-1 with TRBJ2-3; the match to TRBD2 covers 12 bases. The CDR3 is made up of 16 amino acids. Germline trimming cut 5 bases from V and 3 bases from J; bases unmatched to any gene: 7. Germline lookup yields CDR1 SGHRS and CDR2 YFSETQ. CDR3 DNA: TGCGCCAGCAGTCCCCCCCTAGCGGGGGGGACAGATACGCAGTATTTT. Its protein product is CASSPPLAGGTDTQYF.

This rearrangement joins TRBV9 to TRBJ2-1; TRBD2 matches 8 bases. Looked up from germline, CDR1 is SGDLS and CDR2 is YYNGEE. After removal of 0 bases from V and 8 bases from J, the junction contained 7 bases not matched to a gene. The CDR3 loop spans 15 amino acids. DNA for the CDR3: TGTGCCAGCAGCGTAGGCCCTGCGGGGGGCGATGAGCAGTTCTTC. Amino acid sequence: CASSVGPAGGDEQFF.

The rearrangement uses TRBV4-1 and TRBJ2-1; 14 nucleotides agree with TRBD2. J was trimmed by 5 bases and V by 5 bases; bases with no gene match: 8. Germline loops: CDR1 MGHRA, CDR2 YSYEKL. This CDR3 region has 17 residues. In nucleotides, the CDR3 is TGCGCCAGCAGCACCCGACTAGCGGGGGGGATGGACAATGAGCAGTTCTTC. Translated, it gives CASSTRLAGGMDNEQFF.

CDR3 region: CASKPAGTPPSWETQYF. CDR3 nucleotides: TGTGCCAGTAAACCCGCCGGGACTCCCCCTTCTTGGGAGACCCAGTACTTC. This chain uses TRBV19 with TRBJ2-5, with D possibly being TRBD2 (6 bases). CDR3 size: 17 residues. Germline V lookup: CDR1 LNHDA, CDR2 SQIVND (reference sequence). V shed 7 bases and J shed 5 bases, with 26 bases lying between them.

V gene TRBV7-2 combines with J gene TRBJ2-5, with D unresolved. CDR1 and CDR2 (germline): SGHTA, FQGNSA. V was pared by 4 bases and J by 5 bases, with 14 bases between. The CDR3 runs to 14 residues. Here the CDR3 DNA reads TGTGCCAGCAGCTCGTGGTCCATTCGGGAGACCCAGTACTTC. It codes for CASSSWSIRETQYF.

As DNA, the CDR3 is TGTGCCAGCAGTCCGGCTGGGCGGGGTACCTCCGGTGAGCAGTTCTTC. Translated, it gives CASSPAGRGTSGEQFF. The rearrangement uses TRBV6-6 and TRBJ2-1, with D perhaps TRBD2 (6 bases). The CDR3 has 16 residues. Trimming stripped 5 bases from V and 9 bases from J, with 23 bases between. Germline CDR1 and CDR2: MNHNY and SVGAGI (reference sequence).

The chain couples TRBV5-1 to TRBJ1-1; D possibly corresponds to TRBD1 (6 bases). The length of the CDR3 is 15 residues. CDR1 is SGHRS, CDR2 YFSETQ, per germline. V was clipped by 4 bases and J by 0 bases, with 13 bases between them. CDR3 in amino acids: CASSPFSGVNTEAFF. CDR3 coding DNA: TGCGCCAGCAGCCCCTTTTCAGGGGTGAACACTGAAGCTTTCTTT.

The CDR3 loop reads CASKRGLAGPYEQYF. The CDR3 coding sequence is TGTGCCAGCAAACGGGGACTAGCGGGGCCCTACGAGCAGTACTTC. The rearrangement joins TRBV6-5 to TRBJ2-7; 13 bases align to TRBD2. CDR1 is MNHEY, CDR2 SVGAGI, per germline. V gave up 7 bases and J gave up 2 bases; unmatched junction bases: 5. The CDR3 sequence is 15 residues long.

The chain is built from TRBV11-2 and TRBJ2-3, with 9 positions matching TRBD2. V dropped 1 base and J dropped 6; count of bases not matched to a gene: 2. Per the germline V gene, CDR1 is SGHAT and CDR2 is FQNNGV. The CDR3 loop spans 14 amino acids. The CDR3 loop reads CASSLVAGVDTQYF. The CDR3 region has the DNA TGTGCCAGCAGCTTAGTAGCGGGGGTTGATACGCAGTATTTT.

This chain joins TRBV6-5 and TRBJ1-6; 7 bases are shared with TRBD1. Trimming cost V 6 bases and J 5 bases; bases outside gene matches: 4. Germline V lookup: CDR1 MNHEY, CDR2 SVGAGI. The CDR3 has 14 amino acids. The CDR3 spells CASRAGTDNSPLHF. CDR3 DNA sequence: TGTGCCAGCAGAGCTGGGACAGATAATTCACCCCTCCACTTT.

The chain has TRBV9 and TRBJ1-4; unclear D gene. V lost 4 bases and J lost 6, with 16 bases in between. The CDR3 runs 15 residues. The germline V gene encodes CDR1 SGDLS and CDR2 YYNGEE. The CDR3 DNA follows: TGTGCCAGCAGCACCTATGGGAACGGGGATGAAAAACTGTTTTTT. It yields the protein CASSTYGNGDEKLFF.